Following are 5 T cell receptor beta chains from one sample sequenced in a study of cytotoxic CD8 clonotypes in ibrutinib-treated CLL. Method: immunoSEQ multiplex PCR; TCRdb's copy keeps in-frame clones and lacks some. The sample includes 35,000 to 55,000 clones, roughly two thirds of them seen just once. The specimen comprised PBMCs, sampled after 12 months of ibrutinib treatment. These receptors were collected from a human donor with chronic lymphocytic leukemia.

The gene calls are TRBV6-1 and TRBJ1-2; D remains ambiguous. This CDR3 has 10 residues. The germline V and J ends were trimmed by 8 bases and 1 base, with 2 bases remaining between them. Germline V lookup: CDR1 MNHNS, CDR2 SASEGT. The DNA of the CDR3 is TGTGCCAGCCGTAACTATGGCTACACCTTC. Amino acid sequence: CASRNYGYTF.

This clone was recorded a few times. The chain combines TRBV6-1 with TRBJ2-7; either TRBD1 or TRBD2 may fit D (5 bases each). Germline CDR1 reads MNHNS; CDR2 reads SASEGT. CDR3 length: 15 amino acids. The germline V and J ends were trimmed by 4 bases and 2 bases, with 15 bases remaining between them. The CDR3 protein is CASSVGPAGPYEQYF. CDR3 in DNA: TGTGCCAGCAGTGTGGGACCCGCCGGGCCCTACGAGCAGTACTTC.

CDR3 coding DNA: TGCGCCAGCAGCCAGACCGCGGGAGGTCCCTATGGCTACACCTTC. It encodes CASSQTAGGPYGYTF. The J gene is TRBJ1-2, the V gene TRBV4-1; no definite D call. With 3 bases removed from V and 4 bases from J, the gap between germline ends came to 15 bases. CDR1 is MGHRA and CDR2 is YSYEKL in the germline V gene. The CDR3 is made up of 15 amino acids.

This clone was recorded only once. The rearrangement uses TRBV9 and TRBJ2-1; 8 nucleotides match TRBD2. Germline lookup yields CDR1 SGDLS and CDR2 YYNGEE. J was trimmed by 0 bases and V by 4 bases; bases with no gene match: 18. The CDR3 is 20 amino acids. The CDR3 DNA reads TGTGCCAGCAGCTCTCACGGGAGGGGCTCCAGTGAAAGCTCCTACAATGAGCAGTTCTTC. Amino acid sequence: CASSSHGRGSSESSYNEQFF.

The chain has TRBV7-5 and TRBJ2-7; no DNA check was done on the table's D call, TRBD1. TRBV7-5 is labeled a pseudogene. The CDR3 consists of 16 residues. The CDR3 is CASSSLRDTLSYEQYF. CDR3 in DNA: TGTGCCAGCAGCTCACTCCGGGACACCTTATCCTACGAGCAGTACTTC.